This T cell receptor (beta chain) was identified in a study of response to subunit inactivated influenza vaccine. Overall study findings and caveats: Authors suggested each seasonal flu vaccination may recruit only limited numbers of new T cells.

With respect to this clonotype: What it recognizes is unknown.

TCRdb re-called the RT-PCR reads with MiXCR, one entry per CDR3 protein. The table lists 160,000 or so distinct CDR3 sequences, about 11% of them singletons. V was shortened by 4 bases and J by 1 base, with 13 bases between the two germline ends. This CDR3 region has 16 residues. Germline lookup yields CDR1 MNHEY and CDR2 SVGEGT. Specimen: non-naive T cells sorted from PBMCs, collected 40 to 50 days after vaccination. The source is a man between 45 and 60 years old who received an inactivated influenza vaccine. This sequence joins TRBV6-2 or TRBV6-3 and TRBJ2-2, with D hard to call. The chain's CDR3 is CASSSWAQVNTGELFF. CDR3 nucleotide sequence: TGTGCCAGCAGTTCTTGGGCTCAGGTGAACACCGGGGAGCTGTTTTTT.